This TCR beta chain was recovered during a study of blood T cell repertoires in COVID-19. Study context: Italy, Spain and the United States were the sources of the convalescent and acute COVID-19 samples. PBMCs, B-cell-depleted T cells, or T cells were the source of the cDNA or gDNA that made up the material.

CDR1 and CDR2 (germline): MNHNY, SVGAGI (reference sequence). After removal of 6 bases from V and 0 bases from J, the junction contained 7 bases not matched to a gene. This CDR3 is 16 amino acids long. Under the authors' procedure: Amplification of reference gene primers was used by the study to estimate nucleated cell counts. Sequencing used immunoSEQ multiplex PCR; TCRdb keeps in-frame clones, though not all of them. That table is the source of V, J and clone size, and D and trimming were worked out from the DNA. The sample has 150,000 to 200,000 clones; around 87% are singletons. The specimen was peripheral blood. The chain combines TRBV6-6 with TRBJ2-1, with 8 bases that match TRBD2. The TCR sequence derives from a middle-aged man with active or convalescent COVID-19. The CDR3 sequence: CASSPDGGASYNEQFF. CDR3 nucleotide sequence: TGTGCCAGCAGCCCTGACGGGGGGGCCTCCTACAATGAGCAGTTCTTC.